Listed here is a single T cell receptor (beta chain). The antigen is unknown. The data are from a study of cytomegalovirus exposure and HLA in healthy donors. Overall study results and limits: Reported results showed that the classifier diagnosed cytomegalovirus status with high specificity and sensitivity. Follow-up analysis found HLA locus-dependent TCR association rates, highest for DRB1 and lowest for HLA-C.

The CDR3 totals 11 residues. The V and J ends lost 5 bases and 6 bases respectively, with 10 bases between them. Germline V gives CDR1 SQVTM, CDR2 ANQGSEA. The PCR had 60 Vbeta and 13 Jbeta primers. Per the study methods: Later reanalysis found 60 million to 90 million unique TCR beta chains, around 9.9 million of them shared. Assay: immunoSEQ multiplex PCR; the TCRdb copy retains only in-frame clones and omits some. V and J calls plus clone size are reproduced from that table; the DNA served to infer D and trimming. The table has about 190,000 clones, around nine tenths seen once. The TCR was taken from a woman aged 18-29 years in good health and CMV-seronegative. The sample consisted of PBMCs. The V gene is TRBV29-1, the J gene TRBJ1-1, with unresolved D. CDR3 sequence reads: CSVSAGSEAFF. In nucleotides, the CDR3 is TGCAGCGTTAGCGCGGGCTCTGAAGCTTTCTTT. The variable domain in full, completed from reference TRBV29-1 and TRBJ1-1, reads SAVISQKPSRDICQRGTSLTIQCQVDSQVTMMFWYRQQPGQSLTLIATANQGSEATYESGFVIDKFPISRPNLTFSTLTVSNMSPEDSSIYLCSVSAGSEAFFGQGTRLTVV.